These T cell receptor beta chains were read from a single sample in a study of naive and memory T cell subsets. TCRdb re-called the UMI-ligation and nested PCR reads with MiXCR, one entry per CDR3 protein. The sample consists of around 35,000 distinct CDR3 sequences, 10% to 15% of them appearing once. The sequencing sample was made of effector memory CD4+ T cells from blood. The receptors were sampled from a human donor in good health. Each CDR3 is given with its conserved first and last residue. The D gene is left open where the match is weak. Only some rows state a clone size, as once, few, many or a class for expanded clones.

size: many; D: .; J: TRBJ2-1; V: TRBV2; DNA: TGTGCCAGCACCACAACACTGCTGAGCTCCTACAATGAGCAGTTCTTC; CDR3: CASTTTLLSSYNEQFF
size: .; D: .; J: TRBJ2-5; V: TRBV28; DNA: TGTGCCAGCAGTAGCGCCGGGGCGGAAGGAGAGACCCAGTACTTC; CDR3: CASSSAGAEGETQYF
size: .; D: .; J: TRBJ2-6; V: TRBV12-3/TRBV12-4; DNA: TGTGCCAGCAGTTACAGGTACCTGACCGATTCCGGGGCCAACGTCCTGACTTTC; CDR3: CASSYRYLTDSGANVLTF
size: many; D: .; J: TRBJ1-2; V: TRBV20-1; DNA: TGCAGTGCAATTAACAGGGCTGACAACTATGGCTACACCTTC; CDR3: CSAINRADNYGYTF
size: many; D: .; J: TRBJ2-7; V: TRBV18; DNA: TGTGCCAGCTCACCCCTGGGGTCCTACGAGCAGTACTTC; CDR3: CASSPLGSYEQYF
size: medium-sized; D: .; J: TRBJ2-5; V: TRBV2; DNA: TGTGCCAGCAGTGAGTTCGTAGAGACCCAGTACTTC; CDR3: CASSEFVETQYF
size: many; D: TRBD2; J: TRBJ2-3; V: TRBV6-1; DNA: TGTGCCAGCAGACTAGCGGGAGGGACAGATACGCAGTATTTT; CDR3: CASRLAGGTDTQYF
size: few; D: .; J: TRBJ2-2; V: TRBV6-5; DNA: TGTGCCAGCAGCCGCCCTTCCACCGGGGAGCTGTTTTTT; CDR3: CASSRPSTGELFF
size: .; D: TRBD1; J: TRBJ1-1; V: TRBV5-1; DNA: TGCGCCAGCAGGTGGGACAGGGATCAAGCTTTCTTT; CDR3: CASRWDRDQAFF
size: .; D: .; J: TRBJ1-6; V: TRBV20-1; DNA: TGCAGTGCTAGGGACGGTAGCTCCTATAATTCACCCCTCCACTTT; CDR3: CSARDGSSYNSPLHF
size: few; D: TRBD2; J: TRBJ2-3; V: TRBV12-3/TRBV12-4; DNA: TGTGCCAGCAGTCCGGGACTATCTTGGGGCGACACAGATACGCAGTATTTT; CDR3: CASSPGLSWGDTDTQYF
size: many; D: TRBD1; J: TRBJ2-5; V: TRBV20-1; DNA: TGCAGTGCTAGGGCTCGGGACAGGGCTTTAGAGACCCAGTACTTC; CDR3: CSARARDRALETQYF
size: few; D: TRBD1; J: TRBJ2-2; V: TRBV5-1; DNA: TGCGCCAGCAGGACCGGGACAGGGGGGACCGGGGAGCTGTTTTTT; CDR3: CASRTGTGGTGELFF
size: .; D: .; J: TRBJ1-5; V: TRBV5-6; DNA: TGTGCCAGCAGCTTGGGGGCACGATCTTTTCAGCCCCAGCATTTT; CDR3: CASSLGARSFQPQHF
size: .; D: .; J: TRBJ1-5; V: TRBV19; DNA: TGTGCCAGTAGTATGGGTGCAGGCCGCAATCAGCCCCAGCATTTT; CDR3: CASSMGAGRNQPQHF
size: many; D: TRBD1; J: TRBJ2-4; V: TRBV30; DNA: TGTGCCTGGGGACAGGGGGCGAACATTCAGTACTTC; CDR3: CAWGQGANIQYF
size: .; D: TRBD2; J: TRBJ2-2; V: TRBV5-1; DNA: TGCGCCAGCAGCCGATCGGGACTAGCAGGGTGGACCGGGGAGCTGTTTTTT; CDR3: CASSRSGLAGWTGELFF